These T cell receptor beta chains were read from a single sample in a study of blood T cell repertoires in COVID-19. Produced via immunoSEQ multiplex PCR; TCRdb's table is partial and in-frame only. The sample shows approximately 150,000 clones, roughly 90% of them seen only once. What was sequenced was peripheral blood. Every receptor here comes from a man aged 55 to 70 with active or convalescent COVID-19. Both conserved end residues are part of each CDR3. D genes are given only for firm matches. Only part of the rows carry a size: once, few, many, or a class if the clone is expanded.

v_call: TRBV6-6; d_call: -; clone_size: -; j_call: TRBJ1-2; cdr3_nt: TGTGCCAGCAGTTACTCATCCGGTCATGGCTACACCTTC; cdr3_aa: CASSYSSGHGYTF
v_call: TRBV12-3/TRBV12-4; d_call: -; clone_size: -; j_call: TRBJ1-1; cdr3_nt: TGTGCCAGCAGTCCCCAAACGACAGGAAAAGCTTTCTTT; cdr3_aa: CASSPQTTGKAFF
v_call: TRBV18; d_call: -; clone_size: -; j_call: TRBJ2-5; cdr3_nt: TGTGCCAGCTCACCACGTCTCCAAGAGACCCAGTACTTC; cdr3_aa: CASSPRLQETQYF
v_call: TRBV25-1; d_call: TRBD2; clone_size: -; j_call: TRBJ2-5; cdr3_nt: TGTGCCAGCAGTGACGAGAAACTAGCGGGGCACCAAGAGACCCAGTACTTC; cdr3_aa: CASSDEKLAGHQETQYF
v_call: TRBV5-8; d_call: TRBD2; clone_size: -; j_call: TRBJ2-1; cdr3_nt: TGTGCCAGCAGCTTAGAGGGGACTAGCGGAGGCTCGAGTGAGCAGTTCTTC; cdr3_aa: CASSLEGTSGGSSEQFF
v_call: TRBV4-1; d_call: -; clone_size: -; j_call: TRBJ1-4; cdr3_nt: TGCGCCAGCAGCCAAGCCAGGGTTACAGAAAATGAAAAACTGTTTTTT; cdr3_aa: CASSQARVTENEKLFF
v_call: TRBV6-1; d_call: -; clone_size: -; j_call: TRBJ1-5; cdr3_nt: TGTGCCAGCAGTGAGCTAAGTGTGCGCAATCAGCCCCAGCATTTT; cdr3_aa: CASSELSVRNQPQHF
v_call: TRBV5-1; d_call: TRBD1; clone_size: -; j_call: TRBJ2-2; cdr3_nt: TGCGCCAGCAGCCGAAGACAGGGTCACACCGGGGAGCTGTTTTTT; cdr3_aa: CASSRRQGHTGELFF
v_call: TRBV19; d_call: TRBD1; clone_size: -; j_call: TRBJ1-5; cdr3_nt: TGTGCCAGTAGTATAGAGGCAGGGGGATGGAATCAGCCCCAGCATTTT; cdr3_aa: CASSIEAGGWNQPQHF
v_call: TRBV27; d_call: TRBD1; clone_size: -; j_call: TRBJ1-2; cdr3_nt: TGTGCCAGCAGTTTATATGGGACAGGGGCTGGCTACACCTTC; cdr3_aa: CASSLYGTGAGYTF
v_call: TRBV2; d_call: TRBD1; clone_size: -; j_call: TRBJ2-1; cdr3_nt: TGTGCCAGCAGTGAAGACAGGGGGATCTACAATGAGCAGTTCTTC; cdr3_aa: CASSEDRGIYNEQFF
v_call: TRBV19; d_call: -; clone_size: few; j_call: TRBJ2-2; cdr3_nt: TGTGCCAGTAAAGACCAGGGGAACCTTCCCAATATGAACACCGGGGAGCTGTTTTTT; cdr3_aa: CASKDQGNLPNMNTGELFF
v_call: TRBV7-2; d_call: -; clone_size: -; j_call: TRBJ1-5; cdr3_nt: TGTGCCAGCAGCTTAGACGGGGGGCAGCCCCAGCATTTT; cdr3_aa: CASSLDGGQPQHF
v_call: TRBV11-2; d_call: -; clone_size: -; j_call: TRBJ1-5; cdr3_nt: TGTGCCAGCAGCCGAGACGGGAGCAATCAGCCCCAGCATTTT; cdr3_aa: CASSRDGSNQPQHF
v_call: TRBV18; d_call: -; clone_size: -; j_call: TRBJ2-3; cdr3_nt: TGTGCCAGCTCACCAGTTTTATGGGGGGAGAGCACAGATACGCAGTATTTT; cdr3_aa: CASSPVLWGESTDTQYF
v_call: TRBV6-5; d_call: -; clone_size: -; j_call: TRBJ1-1; cdr3_nt: TGTGCCAGCATCAAACCCTCAGGGGTGGGAACTGAAGCTTTCTTT; cdr3_aa: CASIKPSGVGTEAFF
v_call: TRBV7-2; d_call: -; clone_size: -; j_call: TRBJ1-5; cdr3_nt: TGTGCCAGCAGCGCCAACATGGGCTCCAATCAGCCCCAGCATTTT; cdr3_aa: CASSANMGSNQPQHF
v_call: TRBV11-2; d_call: -; clone_size: -; j_call: TRBJ2-2; cdr3_nt: TGTGCCAGCAGCTTAGAGGGCCAGGGGCGGACCGGGGAGCTGTTTTTT; cdr3_aa: CASSLEGQGRTGELFF
v_call: TRBV5-4; d_call: TRBD1; clone_size: -; j_call: TRBJ1-1; cdr3_nt: TGTGCCAGCAGCTCACAGGGGGCAAGGGCTGAAGCTTTCTTT; cdr3_aa: CASSSQGARAEAFF
v_call: TRBV14; d_call: -; clone_size: -; j_call: TRBJ2-3; cdr3_nt: TGTGCCAGCAGCCAGGGTACGGCGGGTGATACGCAGTATTTT; cdr3_aa: CASSQGTAGDTQYF
v_call: TRBV7-2; d_call: TRBD2; clone_size: once; j_call: TRBJ2-3; cdr3_nt: TGTGCCAGCAGCTTAGAAATGGCGGGGGGGACAGATACGCAGTATTTT; cdr3_aa: CASSLEMAGGTDTQYF
v_call: TRBV6-2/TRBV6-3; d_call: -; clone_size: -; j_call: TRBJ1-5; cdr3_nt: TGTGCCAGCAGTCCGGCAGGGAACAATCAGCCCCAGCATTTT; cdr3_aa: CASSPAGNNQPQHF
v_call: TRBV11-3; d_call: -; clone_size: -; j_call: TRBJ2-2; cdr3_nt: TGTGCCAGCAACGGGGGTACCGGGGAGCTGTTTTTT; cdr3_aa: CASNGGTGELFF
v_call: TRBV19; d_call: TRBD1; clone_size: -; j_call: TRBJ1-5; cdr3_nt: TGTGCCAGTAGTCCATCCGGGACAGGGGGCTTGGTCAATCAGCCCCAGCATTTT; cdr3_aa: CASSPSGTGGLVNQPQHF
v_call: TRBV6-5; d_call: TRBD2; clone_size: -; j_call: TRBJ2-7; cdr3_nt: TGTGCCAGCAGTTTCCTAGCGGGCCTCTCCTACGAGCAGTACTTC; cdr3_aa: CASSFLAGLSYEQYF
v_call: TRBV11-2; d_call: -; clone_size: -; j_call: TRBJ1-1; cdr3_nt: TGTGCCAGCAGCCCTGGACACACGAACACTGAAGCTTTCTTT; cdr3_aa: CASSPGHTNTEAFF
v_call: TRBV2; d_call: -; clone_size: once; j_call: TRBJ1-4; cdr3_nt: TGTGCCAGCAGTATCTCAGGGCAAAATGAAAAACTGTTTTTT; cdr3_aa: CASSISGQNEKLFF
v_call: TRBV7-9; d_call: TRBD1; clone_size: -; j_call: TRBJ1-4; cdr3_nt: TGTGCCAGCAGCTTAGGTGACAGGGGGCGTGAAAAACTGTTTTTT; cdr3_aa: CASSLGDRGREKLFF
v_call: TRBV7-9; d_call: TRBD2; clone_size: -; j_call: TRBJ2-1; cdr3_nt: TGTGCCAGCAGCTTAGGGGAGGGCCCTTACAATGAGCAGTTCTTC; cdr3_aa: CASSLGEGPYNEQFF
v_call: TRBV19; d_call: TRBD1; clone_size: -; j_call: TRBJ2-7; cdr3_nt: TGTGCCAGTAGTATACGACAGGGACCCTACGAGCAGTACTTC; cdr3_aa: CASSIRQGPYEQYF
v_call: TRBV29-1; d_call: TRBD1; clone_size: -; j_call: TRBJ2-7; cdr3_nt: TGCAGCGTCGGACAGGGTATCTACGAGCAGTACTTC; cdr3_aa: CSVGQGIYEQYF
v_call: TRBV2; d_call: TRBD2; clone_size: -; j_call: TRBJ2-3; cdr3_nt: TGTGCCAGCAATAGCGGGGGACTCACAGATACGCAGTATTTT; cdr3_aa: CASNSGGLTDTQYF
v_call: TRBV7-6; d_call: TRBD1; clone_size: once; j_call: TRBJ1-4; cdr3_nt: TGTGCCAGCAGCATAAACAGGGGAAATAATGAAAAACTGTTTTTT; cdr3_aa: CASSINRGNNEKLFF
v_call: TRBV6-1; d_call: -; clone_size: -; j_call: TRBJ1-6; cdr3_nt: TGTGCCAGCAGTGAGATGGGGGGGGGTTCACCCCTCCACTTT; cdr3_aa: CASSEMGGGSPLHF
v_call: TRBV27; d_call: -; clone_size: -; j_call: TRBJ1-5; cdr3_nt: TGTGCCAGCAGTATAACCGGGACTGCTAGCAATCAGCCCCAGCATTTT; cdr3_aa: CASSITGTASNQPQHF
v_call: TRBV10-3; d_call: -; clone_size: -; j_call: TRBJ2-5; cdr3_nt: TGTGCCATCAGCGGCGGGGGCGAGACCCAGTACTTC; cdr3_aa: CAISGGGETQYF
v_call: TRBV5-5; d_call: -; clone_size: -; j_call: TRBJ1-5; cdr3_nt: TGTGCCAGCAGCTCAGGACACTTGCCCCAGCATTTT; cdr3_aa: CASSSGHLPQHF
v_call: TRBV5-1; d_call: -; clone_size: -; j_call: TRBJ1-1; cdr3_nt: TGCGCCAGCAGCTACCCCGAGGGGAACACTGAAGCTTTCTTT; cdr3_aa: CASSYPEGNTEAFF
v_call: TRBV6-5; d_call: -; clone_size: -; j_call: TRBJ1-1; cdr3_nt: TGTGCCAGCAGTTCGACAGAAAACACTGAAGCTTTCTTT; cdr3_aa: CASSSTENTEAFF
v_call: TRBV19; d_call: -; clone_size: -; j_call: TRBJ1-5; cdr3_nt: TGTGCCAGTAACGGGGAGGGACAGCCCCAGCATTTT; cdr3_aa: CASNGEGQPQHF
v_call: TRBV19; d_call: TRBD1; clone_size: -; j_call: TRBJ1-5; cdr3_nt: TGTGCCAATACGCTCGGACAGGGGGACAATCAGCCCCAGCATTTT; cdr3_aa: CANTLGQGDNQPQHF
v_call: TRBV3-1/TRBV3-2; d_call: -; clone_size: -; j_call: TRBJ2-5; cdr3_nt: TGTGCCAGCAGCCAAGTTCAGGGTAGGGAGACCCAGTACTTC; cdr3_aa: CASSQVQGRETQYF
v_call: TRBV5-1; d_call: -; clone_size: -; j_call: TRBJ2-7; cdr3_nt: TGCGCCAGCAGCCTGGACATCTACGAGCAGTACTTC; cdr3_aa: CASSLDIYEQYF
v_call: TRBV19; d_call: TRBD1; clone_size: -; j_call: TRBJ1-2; cdr3_nt: TGTGCCAGTACGCGGACAGGGACGAACTATGGCTACACCTTC; cdr3_aa: CASTRTGTNYGYTF
v_call: TRBV2; d_call: TRBD2; clone_size: -; j_call: TRBJ2-2; cdr3_nt: TGTGCCAGCAGCTTCAGCGGGAGTACGGGGGAGCTGTTTTTT; cdr3_aa: CASSFSGSTGELFF
v_call: TRBV6-5; d_call: -; clone_size: -; j_call: TRBJ2-1; cdr3_nt: TGTGCCAGCAGGAACAGGGTTGGCTCCTACAATGAGCAGTTCTTC; cdr3_aa: CASRNRVGSYNEQFF
v_call: TRBV18; d_call: TRBD1; clone_size: few; j_call: TRBJ1-1; cdr3_nt: TGTGCCAGCTCAACCGGGACAGGGGCCACTGAAGCTTTCTTT; cdr3_aa: CASSTGTGATEAFF
v_call: TRBV10-3; d_call: TRBD2; clone_size: -; j_call: TRBJ2-1; cdr3_nt: TGTGCCACACTGGGGCTAGCGGGAGGCCCGAGCTCCTACAATGAGCAGTTCTTC; cdr3_aa: CATLGLAGGPSSYNEQFF
v_call: TRBV24-1; d_call: TRBD2; clone_size: -; j_call: TRBJ2-3; cdr3_nt: TGTGCCACCAGTTTAGGACGGGGGGGGACTTTTACAGATACGCAGTATTTT; cdr3_aa: CATSLGRGGTFTDTQYF
v_call: TRBV7-9; d_call: TRBD1; clone_size: -; j_call: TRBJ2-2; cdr3_nt: TGTGCCAGCAGCCTAAGACAGGGGGTTACCGGGGAGCTGTTTTTT; cdr3_aa: CASSLRQGVTGELFF
v_call: TRBV19; d_call: TRBD1; clone_size: -; j_call: TRBJ1-4; cdr3_nt: TGTGCCAGTAGTACCTCCGCCACAGGGGCGCGAGAAAAACTGTTTTTT; cdr3_aa: CASSTSATGAREKLFF
v_call: TRBV25-1; d_call: -; clone_size: -; j_call: TRBJ2-7; cdr3_nt: TGTGCCAGCAGTGAATATCGGACAGCCTATTCCTACGAGCAGTACTTC; cdr3_aa: CASSEYRTAYSYEQYF
v_call: TRBV6-5; d_call: TRBD1; clone_size: -; j_call: TRBJ1-5; cdr3_nt: TGTGCCAGCAGGGGGAACAGGGGGGTGAATCAGCCCCAGCATTTT; cdr3_aa: CASRGNRGVNQPQHF
v_call: TRBV19; d_call: -; clone_size: -; j_call: TRBJ1-2; cdr3_nt: TGTGCCAGTGGCGGCTACACCTTC; cdr3_aa: CASGGYTF